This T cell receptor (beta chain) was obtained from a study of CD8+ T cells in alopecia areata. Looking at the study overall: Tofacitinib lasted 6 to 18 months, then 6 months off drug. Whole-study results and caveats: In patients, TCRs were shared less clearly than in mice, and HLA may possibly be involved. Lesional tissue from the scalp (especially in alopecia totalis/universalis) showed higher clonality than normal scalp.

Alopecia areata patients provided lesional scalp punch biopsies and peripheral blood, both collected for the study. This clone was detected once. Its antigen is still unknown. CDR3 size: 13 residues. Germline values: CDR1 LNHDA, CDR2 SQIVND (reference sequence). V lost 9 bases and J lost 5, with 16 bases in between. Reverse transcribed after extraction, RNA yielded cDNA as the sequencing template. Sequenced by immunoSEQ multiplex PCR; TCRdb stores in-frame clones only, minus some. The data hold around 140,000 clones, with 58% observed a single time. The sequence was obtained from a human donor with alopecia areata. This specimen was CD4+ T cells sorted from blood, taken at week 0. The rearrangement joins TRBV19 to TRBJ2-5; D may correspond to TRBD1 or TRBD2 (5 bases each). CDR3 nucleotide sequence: TGTGCCAGCGGGACCTCCTGGGCGGAGACCCAGTACTTC. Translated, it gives CASGTSWAETQYF.